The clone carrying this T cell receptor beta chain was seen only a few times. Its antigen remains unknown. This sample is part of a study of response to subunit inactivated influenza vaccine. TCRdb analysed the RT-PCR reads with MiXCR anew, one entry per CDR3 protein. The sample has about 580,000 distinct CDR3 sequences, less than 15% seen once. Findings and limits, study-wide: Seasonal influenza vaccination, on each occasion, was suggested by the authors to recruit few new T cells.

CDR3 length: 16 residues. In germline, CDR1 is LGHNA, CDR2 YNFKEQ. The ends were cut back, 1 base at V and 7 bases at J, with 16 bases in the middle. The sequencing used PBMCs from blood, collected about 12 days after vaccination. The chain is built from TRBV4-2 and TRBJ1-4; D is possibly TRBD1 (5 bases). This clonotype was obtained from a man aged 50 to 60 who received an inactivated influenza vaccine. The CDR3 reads CASSQGIQEGREKLFF. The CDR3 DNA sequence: TGTGCCAGCAGCCAAGGAATACAGGAGGGACGTGAAAAACTGTTTTTT.